This TCR beta chain emerged from a study of shared clonotypes between healthy human individuals. Study at large: CD4 naive and memory got three plates each, CD8 naive two, CD8 memory one.

Study results and caveats: Sampling was confined to blood; repertoires within tissues likely differ.

Concerning this clone: Its antigen is unidentified.

On sorted subsets, replicate PCRs used roughly 220 ng DNA, or some 28,000 T cell genomes. This table comes from immunoSEQ multiplex PCR, and its TCRdb copy is limited to in-frame clones, with some not included. There are some 1.5 million clones in the sample; more than 95% occur only once, and approximately 1% lies in the top ten. CDR3 size: 16 residues. Unmatched junction bases numbered 8, after V lost 3 bases and J lost 0 bases. CDR1 LNHDA and CDR2 SQIVND come from the germline V gene (reference sequence). Adult Caucasians living in Nashville, Tennessee made up all of the donors. This sequence joins TRBV19 and TRBJ2-7, with 7 bases identical to TRBD1. The sequence derives from a young man in good health. The specimen sequenced was naive CD4+ T cells sorted from blood. Subset in this sample: CD45RA+ positively selected. The CDR3 coding sequence is TGTGCCAGTAGTATGGGATGGACAGGCGACTCCTACGAGCAGTACTTC. Translated: CASSMGWTGDSYEQYF.